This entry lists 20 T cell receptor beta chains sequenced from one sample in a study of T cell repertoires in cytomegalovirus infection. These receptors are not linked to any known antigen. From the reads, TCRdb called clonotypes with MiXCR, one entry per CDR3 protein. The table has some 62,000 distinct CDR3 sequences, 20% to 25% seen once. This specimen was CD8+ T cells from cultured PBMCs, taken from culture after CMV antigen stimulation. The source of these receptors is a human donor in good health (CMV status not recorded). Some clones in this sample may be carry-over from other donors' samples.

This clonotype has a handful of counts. The CDR3 DNA is TGTGCCAGCAGCGGACACGGGCCGAGCGCCTACGAGCAGTACTTC. Its protein product is CASSGHGPSAYEQYF. The J gene is TRBJ2-7, the V gene TRBV12-3 or TRBV12-4; D may be TRBD1 (5 bases). With 6 bases removed from V and 2 bases from J, the gap between germline ends came to 17 bases. The CDR3 consists of 15 residues.

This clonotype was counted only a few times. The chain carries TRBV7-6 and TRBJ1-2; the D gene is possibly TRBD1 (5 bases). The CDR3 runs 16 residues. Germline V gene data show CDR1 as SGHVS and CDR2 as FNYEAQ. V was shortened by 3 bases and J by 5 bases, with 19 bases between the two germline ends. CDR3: CASSLAQGPLSYGYTF. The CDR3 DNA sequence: TGTGCCAGCAGCTTGGCTCAGGGCCCACTCTCTTATGGCTACACCTTC.

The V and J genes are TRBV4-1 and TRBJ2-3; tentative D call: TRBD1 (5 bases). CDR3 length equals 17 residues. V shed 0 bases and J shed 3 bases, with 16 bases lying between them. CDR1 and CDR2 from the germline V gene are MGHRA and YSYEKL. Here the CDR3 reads CASSQDHGRERTDTQYF. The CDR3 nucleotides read TGCGCCAGCAGCCAAGATCATGGCAGGGAAAGGACAGATACGCAGTATTTT.

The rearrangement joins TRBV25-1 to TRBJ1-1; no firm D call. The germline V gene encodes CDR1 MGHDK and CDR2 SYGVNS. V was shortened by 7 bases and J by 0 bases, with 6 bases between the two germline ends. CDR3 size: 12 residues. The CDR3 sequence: CASKDLNTEAFF. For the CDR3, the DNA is TGTGCCAGCAAAGACCTGAACACTGAAGCTTTCTTT.

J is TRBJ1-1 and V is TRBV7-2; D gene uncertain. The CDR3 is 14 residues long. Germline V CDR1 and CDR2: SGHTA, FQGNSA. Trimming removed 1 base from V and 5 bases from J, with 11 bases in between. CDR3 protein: CASSLGGLGTEAFF. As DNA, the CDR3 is TGTGCCAGCAGCTTAGGAGGGCTCGGAACTGAAGCTTTCTTT. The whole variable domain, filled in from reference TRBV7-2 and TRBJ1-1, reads GAGVSQSPSNKVTEKGKDVELRCDPISGHTALYWYRQSLGQGLEFLIYFQGNSAPDKSGLPSDRFSAERTGGSVSTLTIQRTQQEDSAVYLCASSLGGLGTEAFFGQGTRLTVV.

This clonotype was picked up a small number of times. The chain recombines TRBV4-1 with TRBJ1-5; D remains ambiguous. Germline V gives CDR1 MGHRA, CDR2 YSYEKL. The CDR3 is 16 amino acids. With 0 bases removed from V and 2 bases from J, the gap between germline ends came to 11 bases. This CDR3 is CASSQEGGLGNQPQHF. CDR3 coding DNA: TGCGCCAGCAGCCAAGAAGGAGGTTTGGGCAATCAGCCCCAGCATTTT.

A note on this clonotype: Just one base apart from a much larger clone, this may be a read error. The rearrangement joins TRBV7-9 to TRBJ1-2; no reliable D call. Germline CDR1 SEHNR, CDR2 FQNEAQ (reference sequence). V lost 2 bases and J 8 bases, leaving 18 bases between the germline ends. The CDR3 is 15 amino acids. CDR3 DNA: TGTGCCAGCAGCTTATCCGGGCCAGTTTTTGGAGGCTACACCTTC. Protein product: CASSLSGPVFGGYTF.

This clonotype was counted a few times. The chain's CDR3 is CASSSTGLGNQPQHF. The CDR3 region has the DNA TGTGCCAGCAGCTCGACAGGGCTGGGCAATCAGCCCCAGCATTTT. The chain has TRBV7-2 and TRBJ1-5, with TRBD1 matching 7 bases. The V and J ends lost 4 bases and 2 bases, in that order; junction bases with no gene match: 5. From germline, CDR1 is SGHTA and CDR2 FQGNSA. This CDR3 region has 15 residues.

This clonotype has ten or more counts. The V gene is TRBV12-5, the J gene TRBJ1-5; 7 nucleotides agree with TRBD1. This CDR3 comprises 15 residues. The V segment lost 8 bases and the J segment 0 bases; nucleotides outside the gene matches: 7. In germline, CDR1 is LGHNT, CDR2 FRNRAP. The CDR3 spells CASSLGTASNQPQHF. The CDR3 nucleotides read TGTGCTAGTTCTCTAGGGACAGCTAGCAATCAGCCCCAGCATTTT. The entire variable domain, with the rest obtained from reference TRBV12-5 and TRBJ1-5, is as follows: DARVTQTPRHKVTEMGQEVTMRCQPILGHNTVFWYRQTMMQGLELLAYFRNRAPLDDSGMPKDRFSAEMPDATLATLKIQPSEPRDSAVYFCASSLGTASNQPQHFGDGTRLSIL.

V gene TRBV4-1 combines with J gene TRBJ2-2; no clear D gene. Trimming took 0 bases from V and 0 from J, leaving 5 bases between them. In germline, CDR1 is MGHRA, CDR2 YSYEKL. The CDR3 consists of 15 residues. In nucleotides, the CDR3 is TGCGCCAGCAGCCAAGAGCTGGCGAACACCGGGGAGCTGTTTTTT. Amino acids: CASSQELANTGELFF.

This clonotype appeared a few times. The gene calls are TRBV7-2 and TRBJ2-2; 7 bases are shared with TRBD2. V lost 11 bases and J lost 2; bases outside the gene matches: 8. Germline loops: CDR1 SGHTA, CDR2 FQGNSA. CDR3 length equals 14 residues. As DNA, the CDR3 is TGTGCCTTCGGGGCGGGGGAAAACACCGGGGAGCTGTTTTTT. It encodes CAFGAGENTGELFF.

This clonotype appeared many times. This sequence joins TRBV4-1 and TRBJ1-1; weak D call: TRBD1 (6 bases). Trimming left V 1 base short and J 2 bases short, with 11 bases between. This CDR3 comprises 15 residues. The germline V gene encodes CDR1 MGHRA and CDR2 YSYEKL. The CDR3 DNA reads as TGCGCCAGCAGCCAAGTGCCGGGGGCTAACACTGAAGCTTTCTTT. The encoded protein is CASSQVPGANTEAFF.

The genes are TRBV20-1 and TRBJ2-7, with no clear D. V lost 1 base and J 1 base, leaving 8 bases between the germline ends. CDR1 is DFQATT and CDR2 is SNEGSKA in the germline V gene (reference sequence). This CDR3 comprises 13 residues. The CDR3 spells CSARGVVSYEQYF. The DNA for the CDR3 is TGCAGTGCTAGAGGGGTAGTTTCCTACGAGCAGTACTTC.

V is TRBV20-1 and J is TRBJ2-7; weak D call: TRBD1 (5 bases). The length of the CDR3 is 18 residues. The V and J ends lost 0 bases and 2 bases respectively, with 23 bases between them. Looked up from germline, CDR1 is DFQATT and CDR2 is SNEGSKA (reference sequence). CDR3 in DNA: TGCAGTGCTAGAGATCTAGGTGGTACGGCAGGGTCCGCCTACGAGCAGTACTTC. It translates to CSARDLGGTAGSAYEQYF.

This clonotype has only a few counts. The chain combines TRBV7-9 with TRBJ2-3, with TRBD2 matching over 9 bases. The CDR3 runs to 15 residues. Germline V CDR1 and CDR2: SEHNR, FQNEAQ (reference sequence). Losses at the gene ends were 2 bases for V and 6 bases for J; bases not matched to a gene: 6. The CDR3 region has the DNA TGTGCCAGCAGCTTACTAGCGGGGAGTAGGGATACGCAGTATTTT. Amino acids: CASSLLAGSRDTQYF.

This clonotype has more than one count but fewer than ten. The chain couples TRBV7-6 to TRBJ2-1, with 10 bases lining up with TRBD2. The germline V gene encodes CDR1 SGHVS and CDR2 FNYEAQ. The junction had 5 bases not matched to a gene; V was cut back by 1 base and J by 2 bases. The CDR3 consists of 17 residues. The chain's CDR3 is CASSLDGLAGAYNEQFF. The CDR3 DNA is TGTGCCAGCAGCTTAGATGGTCTAGCGGGGGCCTACAATGAGCAGTTCTTC.

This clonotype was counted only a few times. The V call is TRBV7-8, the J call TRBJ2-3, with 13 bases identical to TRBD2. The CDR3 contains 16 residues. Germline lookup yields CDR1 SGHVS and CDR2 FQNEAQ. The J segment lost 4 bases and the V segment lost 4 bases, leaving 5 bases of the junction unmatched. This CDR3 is CASSSGTSGISDTQYF. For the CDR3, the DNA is TGTGCCAGCAGCTCAGGGACTAGCGGGATTTCAGATACGCAGTATTTT. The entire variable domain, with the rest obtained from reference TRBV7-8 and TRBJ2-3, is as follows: GAGVSQSPRYKVAKRGQDVALRCDPISGHVSLFWYQQALGQGPEFLTYFQNEAQLDKSGLPSDRFFAERPEGSVSTLKIQRTQQEDSAVYLCASSSGTSGISDTQYFGPGTRLTVL.

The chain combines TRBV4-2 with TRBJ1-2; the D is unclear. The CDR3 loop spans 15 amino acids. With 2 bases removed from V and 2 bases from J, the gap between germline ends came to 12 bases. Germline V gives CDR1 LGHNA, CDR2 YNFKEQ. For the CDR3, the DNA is TGTGCCAGCAGCCAATTTCAAATCTTGAACTATGGCTACACCTTC. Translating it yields CASSQFQILNYGYTF.

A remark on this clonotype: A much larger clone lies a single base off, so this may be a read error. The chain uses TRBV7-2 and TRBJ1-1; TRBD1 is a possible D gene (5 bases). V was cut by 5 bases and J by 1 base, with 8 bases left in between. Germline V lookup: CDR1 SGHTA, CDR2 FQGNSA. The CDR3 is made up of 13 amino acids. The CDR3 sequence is CASSHGGNTEAFF. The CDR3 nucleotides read TGTGCCAGCAGCCACGGGGGGAACACTGAAGCTTTCTTT. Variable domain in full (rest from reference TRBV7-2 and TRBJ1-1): GAGVSQSPSNKVTEKGKDVELRCDPISGHTALYWYRQSLGQGLEFLIYFQGNSAPDKSGLPSDRFSAERTGGSVSTLTIQRTQQEDSAVYLCASSHGGNTEAFFGQGTRLTVV.

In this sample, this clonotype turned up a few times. The CDR3, as DNA: TGTGCCAGCAGTACAAGACAGGTCTGGACTGAAGCTTTCTTT. This codes for CASSTRQVWTEAFF. The gene calls are TRBV2 and TRBJ1-1; TRBD1 is a possible D gene (6 bases). Trimming stripped 5 bases from V and 5 bases from J, with 15 bases between. Germline CDR1 reads SNHLY; CDR2 reads FYNNEI. The CDR3 is made up of 14 amino acids.